The T cell receptor beta chain described here comes from a study of cytomegalovirus exposure and HLA in healthy donors. Only a few counts were recorded for this clone. What it binds is unknown. Germline trimming cut 4 bases from V and 7 bases from J; bases unmatched to any gene: 10. Germline V gene data show CDR1 as MGHRA and CDR2 as YSYEKL. The CDR3 sequence is 14 residues long. Study observations and caveats: Later analysis demonstrated an association between a missense DCLRE1C variant and TCR beta V- and J-gene trimming.

It was with 60 Vbeta and 13 Jbeta primers that the PCR ran. The protocol was immunoSEQ multiplex PCR, while the TCRdb copy is restricted to in-frame clones and leaves out a portion. The table shows about 97,000 clones, with 55% to 80% occurring only once. The TCR comes from a human donor in good health. Sample: PBMCs. The genes are TRBV4-1 and TRBJ2-7; the match to TRBD1 covers 7 bases. CDR3 sequence reads: CASSPLTGVPEQYF. CDR3 DNA: TGCGCCAGCAGCCCATTAACAGGGGTTCCGGAGCAGTACTTC.